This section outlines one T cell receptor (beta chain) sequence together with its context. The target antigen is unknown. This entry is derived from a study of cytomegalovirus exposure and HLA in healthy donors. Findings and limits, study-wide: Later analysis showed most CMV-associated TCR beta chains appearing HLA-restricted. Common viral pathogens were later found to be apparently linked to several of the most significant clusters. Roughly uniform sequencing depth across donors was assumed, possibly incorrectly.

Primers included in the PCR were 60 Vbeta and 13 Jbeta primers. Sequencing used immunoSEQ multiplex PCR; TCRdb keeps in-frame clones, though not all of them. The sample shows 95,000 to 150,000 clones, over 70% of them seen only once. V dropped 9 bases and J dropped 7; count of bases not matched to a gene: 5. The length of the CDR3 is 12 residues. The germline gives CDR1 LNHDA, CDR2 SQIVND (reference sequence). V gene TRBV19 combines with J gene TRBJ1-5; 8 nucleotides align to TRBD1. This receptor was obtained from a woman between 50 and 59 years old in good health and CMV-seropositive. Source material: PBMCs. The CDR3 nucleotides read TGTGCCAGCCGACAGGGGAACCAGCCCCAGCATTTT. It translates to CASRQGNQPQHF.